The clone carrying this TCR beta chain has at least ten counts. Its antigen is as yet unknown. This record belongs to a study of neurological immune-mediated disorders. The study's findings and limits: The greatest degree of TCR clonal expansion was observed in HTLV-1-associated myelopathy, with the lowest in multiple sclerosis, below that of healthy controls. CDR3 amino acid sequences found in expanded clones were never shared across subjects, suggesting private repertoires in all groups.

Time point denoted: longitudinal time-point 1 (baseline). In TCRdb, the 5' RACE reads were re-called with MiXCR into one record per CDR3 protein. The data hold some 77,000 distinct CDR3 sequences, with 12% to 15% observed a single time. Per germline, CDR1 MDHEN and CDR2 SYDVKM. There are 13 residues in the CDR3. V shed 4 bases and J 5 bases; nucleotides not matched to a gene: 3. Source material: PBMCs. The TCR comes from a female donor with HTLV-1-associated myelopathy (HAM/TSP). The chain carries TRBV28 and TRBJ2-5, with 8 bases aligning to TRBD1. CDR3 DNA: TGTGCCAGCAGTTCCGGGGACAGGGAGACCCAGTACTTC. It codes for CASSSGDRETQYF.